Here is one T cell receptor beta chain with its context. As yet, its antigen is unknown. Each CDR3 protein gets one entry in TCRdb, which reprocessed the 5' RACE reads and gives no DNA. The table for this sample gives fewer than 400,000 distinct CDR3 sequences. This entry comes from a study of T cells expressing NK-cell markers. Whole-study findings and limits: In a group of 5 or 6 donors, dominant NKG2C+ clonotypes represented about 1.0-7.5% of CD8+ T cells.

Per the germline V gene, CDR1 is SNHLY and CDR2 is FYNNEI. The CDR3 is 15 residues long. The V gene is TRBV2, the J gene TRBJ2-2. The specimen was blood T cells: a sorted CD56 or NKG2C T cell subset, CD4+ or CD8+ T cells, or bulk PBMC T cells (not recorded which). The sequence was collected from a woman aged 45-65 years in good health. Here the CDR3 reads CASSEKAGGTGELFF.